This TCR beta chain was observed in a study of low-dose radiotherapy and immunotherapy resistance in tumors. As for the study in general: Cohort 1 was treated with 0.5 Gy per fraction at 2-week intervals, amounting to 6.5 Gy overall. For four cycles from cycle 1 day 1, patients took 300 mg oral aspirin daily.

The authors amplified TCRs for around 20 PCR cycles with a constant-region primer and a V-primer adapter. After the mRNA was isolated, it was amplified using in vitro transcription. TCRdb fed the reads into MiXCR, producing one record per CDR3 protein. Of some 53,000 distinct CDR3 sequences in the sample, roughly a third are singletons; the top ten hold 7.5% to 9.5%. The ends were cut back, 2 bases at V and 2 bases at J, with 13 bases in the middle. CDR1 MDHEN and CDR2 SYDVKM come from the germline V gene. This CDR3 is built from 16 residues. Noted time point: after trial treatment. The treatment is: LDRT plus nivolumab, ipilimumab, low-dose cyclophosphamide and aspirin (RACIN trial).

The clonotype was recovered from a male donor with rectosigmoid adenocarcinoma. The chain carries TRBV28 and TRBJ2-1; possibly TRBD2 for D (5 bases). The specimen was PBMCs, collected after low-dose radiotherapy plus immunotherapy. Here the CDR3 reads CASSLLAGDTYNEQFF. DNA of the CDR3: TGTGCCAGCAGTTTACTGGCGGGCGATACCTACAATGAGCAGTTCTTC.